The 28 T cell receptor beta chains reported below all come from one sample, sequenced in a study of identical twins. TCRdb analysed the 5' RACE reads with MiXCR anew, one entry per CDR3 protein. The sample lists 1.5 million to 2 million distinct CDR3 sequences, around a third occurring once. The sequenced sample was cord blood. The receptors were sampled from a newborn girl in good health.

There are a few counts of this clonotype. V usage is TRBV13 and J usage is TRBJ1-6; D not resolved. The CDR3 has 15 residues. The V and J ends lost 2 bases and 6 bases respectively, with 11 bases between them. Per the germline V gene, CDR1 is PRHDT and CDR2 is FYEKMQ (reference sequence). The CDR3 DNA is TGTGCCAGCAGCTTAAGACGCGTCAGTAATTCACCCCTCCACTTT. Its translation is CASSLRRVSNSPLHF.

The CDR3 DNA follows: TGTGCCAGCAGCCTCCCCGGGGCGAATGAGCAGTTCTTC. This encodes CASSLPGANEQFF. This rearrangement joins TRBV7-2 to TRBJ2-1; perhaps D is TRBD1 or TRBD2 (5 bases each). From germline, CDR1 is SGHTA and CDR2 FQGNSA. The CDR3 has 13 residues. Trimming took 5 bases from V and 7 from J, leaving 12 bases between them.

This clonotype was picked up a small number of times. The chain links TRBV9 to TRBJ1-6, with D maybe TRBD1 (6 bases). CDR3 length: 16 amino acids. Germline loops: CDR1 SGDLS, CDR2 YYNGEE. The V end lost 2 bases, the J end lost 2 bases, and 11 bases lay between the germline ends. CDR3 loop: CASSVGGATYNSPLHF. DNA of the CDR3: TGTGCCAGCAGCGTTGGGGGCGCTACCTATAATTCACCCCTCCACTTT.

Concerning this clonotype itself: A clone one base away is much larger, so this may be a read error. The V gene is TRBV11-1, the J gene TRBJ2-7, with D uncertain. The CDR3 sequence is 13 residues long. V shed 4 bases and J shed 5 bases, with 12 bases lying between them. The germline V gene encodes CDR1 SGHAT and CDR2 FQDESV (reference sequence). CDR3 amino acids: CASSSRNSHEQYF. The CDR3 DNA reads TGTGCCAGCAGCTCCCGAAATTCCCACGAGCAGTACTTC.

The chain joins TRBV12-3 or TRBV12-4 to TRBJ2-7; TRBD2 matches 15 bases. The ends lost 2 bases at V and 1 base at J; junction bases unmatched: 6. The CDR3 spans 18 residues. The CDR3, as DNA: TGTGCCAGCAGTTTAACGGGACTAGCGGGGGGCACGTCCTACGAGCAGTACTTC. Its translation: CASSLTGLAGGTSYEQYF.

Concerning this clonotype itself: Its ends do not fully match the called genes, so a read error is possible. The chain couples TRBV10-3 to TRBJ2-1; TRBD1 aligns across 8 bases. CDR1 ENHRY and CDR2 SYGVKD come from the germline V gene. CDR3 size: 18 residues. The CDR3 nucleotides are TGTGCCACCAGTGTTAAGGACAGGGCTTCGAGCTCCTACAATGAGCAGTTCTTC. Its protein is CATSVKDRASSSYNEQFF.

At least ten counts were recorded for this clonotype. CDR3 DNA sequence: TGCGCCAGCAGCCAAGACGAGGGCACAGATACGCAGTATTTT. The encoded protein is CASSQDEGTDTQYF. The genes are TRBV4-1 and TRBJ2-3; no clear D. V was cut by 0 bases and J by 1 base, with 5 bases left in between. Germline V gene sequence: CDR1 MGHRA, CDR2 YSYEKL. CDR3 length: 14 amino acids.

The rearrangement links TRBV7-2 to TRBJ2-1; 11 nucleotides agree with TRBD2. V gave up 0 bases and J gave up 12 bases; unmatched junction bases: 4. Per the germline V gene, CDR1 is SGHTA and CDR2 is FQGNSA. The CDR3 runs 14 residues. The CDR3 sequence: CASSLAYLAGGQFF. The CDR3 DNA reads TGTGCCAGCAGCTTAGCCTATCTAGCGGGGGGGCAGTTCTTC. Full variable domain (rest looked up from reference TRBV7-2 and TRBJ2-1): GAGVSQSPSNKVTEKGKDVELRCDPISGHTALYWYRQSLGQGLEFLIYFQGNSAPDKSGLPSDRFSAERTGGSVSTLTIQRTQQEDSAVYLCASSLAYLAGGQFFGPGTRLTVL.

V usage is TRBV7-2 and J usage is TRBJ2-1; D is possibly TRBD1 or TRBD2 (5 bases each). The germline V gene encodes CDR1 SGHTA and CDR2 FQGNSA. The CDR3 is 16 residues long. V lost 4 bases and J lost 6, with 19 bases in between. The CDR3 sequence: CASSSQVRDPINEQFF. The CDR3 bases are TGTGCCAGCAGCTCCCAGGTAAGGGACCCAATCAATGAGCAGTTCTTC.

The chain employs TRBV9 and TRBJ2-6; 8 bases map to TRBD2. Trimming cost V 4 bases and J 1 base; bases outside gene matches: 10. This CDR3 is 18 amino acids long. The germline gives CDR1 SGDLS, CDR2 YYNGEE. CDR3 residues: CASSPTGLVISGANVLTF. CDR3 DNA: TGTGCCAGCAGCCCGACGGGACTAGTGATATCTGGGGCCAACGTCCTGACTTTC.

This chain links TRBV20-1 with TRBJ2-3; TRBD2 is a possible D gene (6 bases). This CDR3 region has 15 residues. The germline V and J ends were trimmed by 8 bases and 3 bases, with 21 bases remaining between them. The germline V gene encodes CDR1 DFQATT and CDR2 SNEGSKA (reference sequence). CDR3 residues: CSPLGLASPTDTQYF. The CDR3 DNA sequence: TGCAGTCCCCTTGGGCTAGCGAGCCCGACAGATACGCAGTATTTT.

J is TRBJ2-4 and V is TRBV5-1, with TRBD2 identical over 7 bases. Germline CDR1 reads SGHRS; CDR2 reads YFSETQ. Unmatched junction bases numbered 8, after V lost 4 bases and J lost 4 bases. The CDR3 spans 15 residues. CDR3 in amino acids: CASSPQRGPKNIQYF. For the CDR3, the DNA is TGCGCCAGCAGCCCCCAGCGGGGCCCTAAAAACATTCAGTACTTC. The full variable domain, completed using reference TRBV5-1 and TRBJ2-4, is KAGVTQTPRYLIKTRGQQVTLSCSPISGHRSVSWYQQTPGQGLQFLFEYFSETQRNKGNFPGRFSGRQFSNSRSEMNVSTLELGDSALYLCASSPQRGPKNIQYFGAGTRLSVL.

The chain has TRBV13 and TRBJ2-1, with D unclear. The CDR3 consists of 14 residues. The germline CDR1 and CDR2 sequences are PRHDT and FYEKMQ (reference sequence). Trimming removed 0 bases at V and 5 bases at J, with 8 bases between. The CDR3 loop is CASSLGDQHNEQFF. The CDR3 DNA follows: TGTGCCAGCAGCTTAGGAGACCAGCACAATGAGCAGTTCTTC.

About this clonotype: Sequence at one end of the junction differs from germline and may be a read error. The chain has TRBV6-2 or TRBV6-3 and TRBJ1-6; possible D gene TRBD1, 6 bases. This CDR3 is built from 16 residues. Germline CDR1 and CDR2: MNHEY and SVGEGT. CDR3 coding DNA: TGTACCAGCAGGCCTACAGGGAGCTCCTATAATTCACCCCTCCACTTT. This codes for CTSRPTGSSYNSPLHF.

This clonotype was seen more than once but under ten times. V and J are TRBV28 and TRBJ1-2, with D tentatively TRBD1 (6 bases). The CDR3 sequence is 14 residues long. Germline-derived CDR1 and CDR2 are MDHEN and SYDVKM. Trimming removed 8 bases at V and 8 bases at J, with 21 bases between. The CDR3 here is CASCITQGPGGYTF. The CDR3 bases are TGTGCCAGCTGTATCACACAGGGACCTGGCGGCTACACCTTC.

This clonotype showed up many times. This sequence joins TRBV6-5 and TRBJ2-7; the D gene is possibly TRBD2 (6 bases). Trimming removed 4 bases at V and 2 bases at J, with 12 bases between. The CDR3 is made up of 14 amino acids. CDR1 and CDR2 (germline): MNHEY, SVGAGI. The CDR3 loop reads CASSLRDLPYEQYF. The CDR3 nucleotides are TGTGCCAGCAGTTTACGGGACTTACCCTACGAGCAGTACTTC.

Note on this clonotype: This may arise from a read error, as a much more abundant clone is one base away. V usage is TRBV3-1 and J usage is TRBJ2-3, with a weak D call TRBD2 (6 bases). CDR3 length: 16 amino acids. Germline CDR1 reads LGHDT; CDR2 reads YNNKEL (reference sequence). The V end was cut by 4 bases, the J end by 0 bases, with 14 bases between. CDR3 sequence: CASSRRTIGSTDTQYF. CDR3 nucleotide sequence: TGTGCCAGCAGCCGGCGGACTATCGGCAGCACAGATACGCAGTATTTT.

The chain combines TRBV12-3 or TRBV12-4 with TRBJ2-2; D possibly corresponds to TRBD1 (6 bases). CDR3 size: 14 residues. Deletions cut 6 bases from V and 4 bases from J, with 12 bases between. The chain's CDR3 is CASRSDRSTGELFF. As DNA, the CDR3 is TGTGCCAGCAGGTCGGACAGATCCACCGGGGAGCTGTTTTTT.

This clonotype appeared a single time. The chain couples TRBV2 to TRBJ1-1; TRBD1 might be the D (5 bases). CDR3 size: 14 residues. The germline V gene has CDR1 SNHLY and CDR2 FYNNEI. V was pared by 3 bases and J by 7 bases, with 15 bases between. The CDR3 nucleotides read TGTGCCAGCAGTGATGGGGGGGGGTGGGGTGAAGCTTTCTTT. It translates to CASSDGGGWGEAFF.

This clonotype has more than one count but fewer than ten. The chain is built from TRBV2 and TRBJ2-6; 10 nucleotides match TRBD2. Germline CDR1 SNHLY, CDR2 FYNNEI. J lost 0 bases, V lost 2 bases, and 4 bases had no gene match. There are 18 residues in the CDR3. CDR3 region: CASSERLAGASGANVLTF. The CDR3 DNA reads TGTGCCAGCAGTGAACGTCTAGCGGGGGCCTCTGGGGCCAACGTCCTGACTTTC. Complete variable domain (other parts from reference TRBV2 and TRBJ2-6): EPEVTQTPSHQVTQMGQEVILRCVPISNHLYFYWYRQILGQKVEFLVSFYNNEISEKSEIFDDQFSVERPDGSNFTLKIRSTKLEDSAMYFCASSERLAGASGANVLTFGAGSRLTVL.

This clonotype has only a few counts. The chain is built from TRBV6-1 and TRBJ1-1, with D possibly being TRBD1 (5 bases). The CDR3 extends over 13 amino acids. V lost 4 bases and J 6 bases, leaving 12 bases between the germline ends. The germline CDR1 and CDR2 sequences are MNHNS and SASEGT. The CDR3 reads CASSAQGAAEAFF. The CDR3 nucleotides read TGTGCCAGCAGTGCCCAGGGTGCTGCTGAAGCTTTCTTT.

The chain joins TRBV28 to TRBJ1-2; D ambiguous. Germline V gene data show CDR1 as MDHEN and CDR2 as SYDVKM. The CDR3 covers 14 residues. Trimming left V 5 bases short and J 4 bases short, with 14 bases between. CDR3: CASSPREDLYGYTF. CDR3 in DNA: TGTGCCAGCAGTCCAAGGGAGGACCTCTATGGCTACACCTTC.

The chain uses TRBV20-1 and TRBJ2-2; 7 bases match TRBD2. The CDR3 loop spans 16 amino acids. Losses at the gene ends were 6 bases for V and 1 base for J; bases not matched to a gene: 11. Germline CDR1 DFQATT, CDR2 SNEGSKA (reference sequence). CDR3 nucleotide sequence: TGCAGTGCGAGGACTAGTACTTCCCTGAACACCGGGGAGCTGTTTTTT. Translation gives CSARTSTSLNTGELFF.

This clonotype has a handful of counts. This chain links TRBV28 with TRBJ1-2; D gene unclear. Looked up from germline, CDR1 is MDHEN and CDR2 is SYDVKM. Trimming took 5 bases from V and 2 from J, leaving 15 bases between them. The length of the CDR3 is 15 residues. The CDR3 DNA sequence: TGTGCCAGCAGTCAGGTTGTCGCTTCGAACTATGGCTACACCTTC. The encoded protein is CASSQVVASNYGYTF.

The V and J genes are TRBV29-1 and TRBJ2-7; D unclear. Germline CDR1 is SQVTM and CDR2 is ANQGSEA. CDR3 size: 10 residues. Between the trimmed V and J ends, which lost 5 bases and 7 bases, there was a span of 9 bases. The CDR3 here is CSVYYNEQYF. The CDR3 nucleotides are TGCAGCGTTTACTACAATGAGCAGTACTTC.

The rearrangement uses TRBV6-6 and TRBJ2-3, with D maybe TRBD1 (5 bases). CDR3 length equals 13 residues. The ends were cut back, 8 bases at V and 4 bases at J, with 13 bases in the middle. CDR1 and CDR2 from the germline V gene are MNHNY and SVGAGI (reference sequence). CDR3 region: CASLEGVPDTQYF. CDR3 bases: TGTGCCAGCCTCGAAGGGGTTCCAGATACGCAGTATTTT.

The V and J genes are TRBV3-1 and TRBJ2-7; D uncertain. The CDR3 is made up of 15 amino acids. The germline CDR1 and CDR2 sequences are LGHDT and YNNKEL (reference sequence). V was trimmed by 1 base and J by 2 bases, leaving 12 bases between them. The CDR3 spells CASSQGLTAPYEQYF. The DNA of the CDR3 is TGTGCCAGCAGCCAAGGACTCACAGCGCCCTACGAGCAGTACTTC.

The chain uses TRBV29-1 and TRBJ1-1; a possible D gene is TRBD1 (5 bases). Looked up from germline, CDR1 is SQVTM and CDR2 is ANQGSEA. This CDR3 is built from 13 residues. V lost 4 bases to trimming and J lost 3 bases, with 12 bases between them. CDR3 sequence reads: CSVVGGWDTEAFF. CDR3 in DNA: TGCAGCGTTGTGGGGGGATGGGACACTGAAGCTTTCTTT.